This is a list of T cell receptor beta chains from one sample in a study of blood T cell repertoires in COVID-19. Assay: immunoSEQ multiplex PCR; the TCRdb copy retains only in-frame clones and omits some. The sample lists 150,000 to 200,000 clones, 80% to 90% seen once, with roughly 2% in the top ten. The sample was peripheral blood. These receptors were collected from a man between 18 and 29 years old who had recovered from COVID-19. Each CDR3 is given with its conserved first and last residue. Each record gives: V gene, clone size, CDR3 protein. Rows may omit the clone size; those that give it use once, few, many or a size class.

TRBV14	-	CASSPYSSYEQYF
TRBV5-1	once	CASSFSAEIYNYGYTF
TRBV7-2	once	CASSLEGANEKLFF
TRBV5-4	-	CASSSRQGAPGELFF
TRBV4-1	-	CASSPRTNEKLFF
TRBV7-2	-	CASSLANSNEKLFF
TRBV7-9	few	CASSFPGSYEQYF
TRBV27	few	CASRGPLNTEAFF
TRBV5-6	-	CASSWEGGANSPLHF
TRBV25-1	-	CASSAGGHEQYF
TRBV7-2	-	CASSPTGPWGYTF
TRBV11-2	once	CASSTGLAGNNEQFF
TRBV5-5	-	CASSLEPAYEQYF
TRBV2	once	CASSRDRRTSTDTQYF
TRBV4-1	once	CASSGGRDEQFF
TRBV6-5	-	CASGPGLAVQETQYF
TRBV7-2	-	CASSLERSGRASYNEQFF
TRBV19	-	CASISRPGNTYKHNEQFF
TRBV28	-	CASSLLKAGGSTEAFF
TRBV27	-	CASSLGELYGYTF
TRBV7-9	-	CASDSPAFF
TRBV7-2	-	CASSLSARPVNQPQHF
TRBV10-3	-	CATLGDRTYEQYF
TRBV6-5	-	CASSSASYEQYF